This TCR beta chain was profiled in a study of siplizumab effects on memory and regulatory T cells. This CDR3 region has 13 residues. Germline lookup yields CDR1 SGHDT and CDR2 YYEEEE. V lost 1 base, J lost 3 bases, and 7 bases lay in between. Only in-frame clones appear in the TCRdb table, and some are missing; sequencing was by immunoSEQ multiplex PCR. The profile shows 75,000 to 100,000 clones, nearly 95% of them singletons. This receptor was obtained from a human donor in good health. Sequencing used non-Treg CD4+ T cells sorted from blood. The V and J genes are TRBV5-6 and TRBJ2-5; D is ambiguous. CDR3 nucleotides: TGTGCCAGCAGCTTGAGTCAGAAAGAGACCCAGTACTTC. Its protein product is CASSLSQKETQYF.